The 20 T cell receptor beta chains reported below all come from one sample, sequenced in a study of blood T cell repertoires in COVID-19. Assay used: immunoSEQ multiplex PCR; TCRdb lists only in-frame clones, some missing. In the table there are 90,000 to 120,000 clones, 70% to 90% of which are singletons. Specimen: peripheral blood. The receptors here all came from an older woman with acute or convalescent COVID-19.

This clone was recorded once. In DNA form, the CDR3 reads TGTGCCAGCAGTCCCACTGTCATGCAGCCCCAGCATTTT. Protein sequence: CASSPTVMQPQHF. The genes are TRBV6-5 and TRBJ1-5; no clear D. CDR3 size: 13 residues. Per germline, CDR1 MNHEY and CDR2 SVGAGI. With 5 bases removed from V and 7 bases from J, the gap between germline ends came to 12 bases.

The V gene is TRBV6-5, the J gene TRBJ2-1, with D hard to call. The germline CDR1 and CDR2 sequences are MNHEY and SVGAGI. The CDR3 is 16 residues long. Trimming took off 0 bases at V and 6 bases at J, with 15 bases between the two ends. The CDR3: CASSYSIPEAGNEQFF. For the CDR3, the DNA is TGTGCCAGCAGTTACTCGATCCCCGAGGCTGGCAATGAGCAGTTCTTC.

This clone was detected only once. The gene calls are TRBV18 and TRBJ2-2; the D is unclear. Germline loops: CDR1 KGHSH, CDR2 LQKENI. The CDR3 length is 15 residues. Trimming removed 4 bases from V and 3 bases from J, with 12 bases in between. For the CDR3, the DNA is TGTGCCAGCTCACTTAACCAGAAAGACACCGGGGAGCTGTTTTTT. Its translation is CASSLNQKDTGELFF.

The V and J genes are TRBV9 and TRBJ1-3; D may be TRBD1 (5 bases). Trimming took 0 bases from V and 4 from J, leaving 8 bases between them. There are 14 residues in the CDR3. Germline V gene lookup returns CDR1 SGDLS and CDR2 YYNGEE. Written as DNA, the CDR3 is TGTGCCAGCAGCGTAGAAGGACAAGGAAACACCATATATTTT. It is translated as CASSVEGQGNTIYF.

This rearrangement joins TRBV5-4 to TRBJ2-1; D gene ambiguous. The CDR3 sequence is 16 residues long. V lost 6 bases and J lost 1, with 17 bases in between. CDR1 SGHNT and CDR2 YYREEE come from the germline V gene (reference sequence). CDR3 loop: CASTKGTSGSYNEQFF. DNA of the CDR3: TGTGCCAGCACTAAAGGAACGTCGGGTTCCTACAATGAGCAGTTCTTC. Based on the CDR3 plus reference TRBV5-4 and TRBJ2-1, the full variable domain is ETGVTQSPTHLIKTRGQQVTLRCSSQSGHNTVSWYQQALGQGPQFIFQYYREEENGRGNFPPRFSGLQFPNYSSELNVNALELDDSALYLCASTKGTSGSYNEQFFGPGTRLTVL.

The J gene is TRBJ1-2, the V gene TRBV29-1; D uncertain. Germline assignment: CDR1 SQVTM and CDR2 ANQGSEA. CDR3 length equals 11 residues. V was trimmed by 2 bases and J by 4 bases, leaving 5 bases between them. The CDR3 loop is CSVESGYGYTF. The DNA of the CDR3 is TGCAGCGTTGAATCCGGCTATGGCTACACCTTC.

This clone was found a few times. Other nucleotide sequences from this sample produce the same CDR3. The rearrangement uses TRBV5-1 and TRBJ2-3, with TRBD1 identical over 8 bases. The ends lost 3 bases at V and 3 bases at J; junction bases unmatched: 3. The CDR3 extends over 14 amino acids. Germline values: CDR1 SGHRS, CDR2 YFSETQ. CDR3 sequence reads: CASSSDRVTDTQYF. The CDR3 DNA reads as TGCGCCAGCAGCTCGGACAGGGTAACAGATACGCAGTATTTT.

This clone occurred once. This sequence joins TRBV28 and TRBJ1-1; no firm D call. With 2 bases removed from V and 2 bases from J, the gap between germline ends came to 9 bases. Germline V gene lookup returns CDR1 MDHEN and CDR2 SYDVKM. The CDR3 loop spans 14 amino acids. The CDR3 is CASSLGTFNTEAFF. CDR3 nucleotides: TGTGCCAGCAGTTTAGGCACATTCAACACTGAAGCTTTCTTT.

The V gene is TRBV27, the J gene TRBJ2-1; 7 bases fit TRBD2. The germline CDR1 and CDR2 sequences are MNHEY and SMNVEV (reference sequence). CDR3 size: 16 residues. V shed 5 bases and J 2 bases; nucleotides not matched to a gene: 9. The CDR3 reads CASSASRGEAYNEQFF. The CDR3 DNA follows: TGTGCCAGCAGTGCCTCCCGGGGGGAGGCCTACAATGAGCAGTTCTTC.

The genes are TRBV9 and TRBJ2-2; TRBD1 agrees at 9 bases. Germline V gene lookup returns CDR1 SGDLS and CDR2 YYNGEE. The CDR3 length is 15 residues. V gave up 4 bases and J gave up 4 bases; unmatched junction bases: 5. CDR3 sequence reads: CASSPGQGSTGELFF. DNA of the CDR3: TGTGCCAGCAGCCCCGGACAGGGGTCCACCGGGGAGCTGTTTTTT. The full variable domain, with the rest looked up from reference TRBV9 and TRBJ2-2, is DSGVTQTPKHLITATGQRVTLRCSPRSGDLSVYWYQQSLDQGLQFLIQYYNGEERAKGNILERFSAQQFPDLHSELNLSSLELGDSALYFCASSPGQGSTGELFFGEGSRLTVL.

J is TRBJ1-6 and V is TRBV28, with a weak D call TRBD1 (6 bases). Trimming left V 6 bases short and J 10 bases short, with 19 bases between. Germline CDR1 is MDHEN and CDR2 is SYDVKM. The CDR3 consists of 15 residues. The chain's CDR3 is CASRSATGASSPLHF. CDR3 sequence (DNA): TGTGCCAGCAGATCAGCGACAGGAGCTAGCTCACCCCTCCACTTT.

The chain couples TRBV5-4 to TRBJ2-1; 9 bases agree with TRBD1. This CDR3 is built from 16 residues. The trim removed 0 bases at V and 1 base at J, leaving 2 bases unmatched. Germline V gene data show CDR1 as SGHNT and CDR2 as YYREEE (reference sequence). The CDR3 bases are TGTGCCAGCAGCTTGGGAGACAGGGGGTCCTACAATGAGCAGTTCTTC. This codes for CASSLGDRGSYNEQFF.

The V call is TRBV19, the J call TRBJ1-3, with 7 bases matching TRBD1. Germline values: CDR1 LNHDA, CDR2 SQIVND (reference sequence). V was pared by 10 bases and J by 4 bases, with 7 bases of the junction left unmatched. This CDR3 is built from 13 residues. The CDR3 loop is CATRQGLGNTIYF. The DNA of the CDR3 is TGTGCCACCAGACAGGGTTTGGGAAACACCATATATTTT.

The CDR3 DNA reads TGTGCCAGCATCACAGGGGGCATGGGCTATGGCTACACCTTC. Amino acid sequence: CASITGGMGYGYTF. V usage is TRBV7-2 and J usage is TRBJ1-2, with 9 bases lining up with TRBD1. Looked up from germline, CDR1 is SGHTA and CDR2 is FQGNSA. The CDR3 covers 14 residues. The junction had 7 bases not matched to a gene; V was cut back by 7 bases and J by 4 bases.

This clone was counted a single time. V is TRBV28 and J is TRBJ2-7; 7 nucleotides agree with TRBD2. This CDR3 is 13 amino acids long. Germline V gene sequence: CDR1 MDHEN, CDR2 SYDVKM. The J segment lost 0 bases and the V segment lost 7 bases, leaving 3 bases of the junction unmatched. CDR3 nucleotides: TGTGCCAGCACCGGGACTAACTCCTACGAGCAGTACTTC. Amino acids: CASTGTNSYEQYF.

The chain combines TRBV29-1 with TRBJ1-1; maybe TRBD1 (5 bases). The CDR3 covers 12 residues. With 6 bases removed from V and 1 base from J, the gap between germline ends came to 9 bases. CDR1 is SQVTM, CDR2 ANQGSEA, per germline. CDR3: CSVQGTNTEAFF. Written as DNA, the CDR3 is TGCAGCGTGCAGGGTACGAACACTGAAGCTTTCTTT.

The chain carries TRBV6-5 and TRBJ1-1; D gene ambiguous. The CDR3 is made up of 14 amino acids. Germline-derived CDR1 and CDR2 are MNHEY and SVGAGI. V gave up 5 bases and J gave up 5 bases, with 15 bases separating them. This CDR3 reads CASSPWAGGTEAFF. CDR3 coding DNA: TGTGCCAGCAGTCCCTGGGCCGGCGGGACTGAAGCTTTCTTT.

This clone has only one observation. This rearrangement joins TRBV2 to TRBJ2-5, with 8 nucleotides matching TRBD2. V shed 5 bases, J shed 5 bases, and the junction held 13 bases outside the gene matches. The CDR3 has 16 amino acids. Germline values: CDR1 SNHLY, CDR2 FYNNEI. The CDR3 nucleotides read TGTGCCAGCAGTCCCCCGGGACTAGGAGGGGTTGAGACCCAGTACTTC. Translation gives CASSPPGLGGVETQYF.

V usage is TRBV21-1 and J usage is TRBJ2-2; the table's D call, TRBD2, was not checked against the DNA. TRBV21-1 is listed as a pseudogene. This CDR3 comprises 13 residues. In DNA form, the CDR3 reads TGTGCCAGCTTAGTATCGAACACCGGGGAGCTGTTTTTT. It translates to CASLVSNTGELFF.

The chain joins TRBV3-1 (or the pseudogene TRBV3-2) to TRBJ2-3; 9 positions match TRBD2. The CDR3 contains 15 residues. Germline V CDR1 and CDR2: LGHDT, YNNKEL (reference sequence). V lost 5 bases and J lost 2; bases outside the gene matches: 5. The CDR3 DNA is TGTGCCAGCAGCGAGACTAGCGGACTCACAGATACGCAGTATTTT. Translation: CASSETSGLTDTQYF.